The entry below describes one TCR beta chain. A junction end diverges from the germline sequence, so it may reflect a read error. The data derive from a study of control samples from healthy donors and cancer patients. Produced via immunoSEQ multiplex PCR; TCRdb's table is partial and in-frame only. This table holds fewer than 200,000 clones, about 90% found once. Germline V lookup: CDR1 KGHDR, CDR2 SFDVKD. CDR3 length equals 13 residues. Sequenced: blood. V gene TRBV24-1 combines with J gene TRBJ1-5; a weak D match, TRBD1 (6 bases). This clonotype originated in a woman between 50 and 59 years old in good health. In DNA form, the CDR3 reads TGTGCCGCCAGACGGGGGGCCGATCAGCCCCAGCATTTT. It encodes CAARRGADQPQHF.